Listed here are 18 T cell receptor beta chains from one sample, sequenced in a study of identical twins. One entry per CDR3 protein results from TCRdb running MiXCR on the 5' RACE reads. The data show roughly 1,500,000 distinct CDR3 sequences, with about 32% seen just once and about 0.27% held by the top ten. The sample consisted of cord blood. These receptors all come from a newborn girl in good health.

This clonotype was recorded a few times. The V call is TRBV24-1, the J call TRBJ2-1; the D gene is possibly TRBD1 (6 bases). V was pared by 2 bases and J by 10 bases, with 8 bases between. The CDR3 spans 12 residues. Germline-derived CDR1 and CDR2 are KGHDR and SFDVKD. The CDR3 protein is CATSDSGTEQFF. The CDR3, as DNA: TGTGCCACCAGTGATTCCGGGACAGAGCAGTTCTTC.

This clonotype has at least ten counts. The genes are TRBV11-1 and TRBJ1-2; D is perhaps TRBD1 (6 bases). V was pared by 5 bases and J by 5 bases, with 12 bases between. The CDR3 sequence is 13 residues long. CDR1 and CDR2 (germline): SGHAT, FQDESV (reference sequence). As DNA, the CDR3 is TGTGCCAGCAGCCACAGGGAAGGGTATGGCTACACCTTC. Translation gives CASSHREGYGYTF.

The V call is TRBV3-1, the J call TRBJ1-5; 7 bases fit TRBD1. V shed 1 base, J shed 9 bases, and the junction held 0 bases outside the gene matches. Germline V gene data show CDR1 as LGHDT and CDR2 as YNNKEL (reference sequence). The CDR3 runs 12 residues. The CDR3 loop is CASSQGTGPQHF. DNA for the CDR3: TGTGCCAGCAGCCAAGGGACAGGGCCCCAGCATTTT.

This clonotype appeared many times. The chain is built from TRBV5-1 and TRBJ2-3; D is unclear. Germline-derived CDR1 and CDR2 are SGHRS and YFSETQ. V was pared by 7 bases and J by 9 bases, with 12 bases between. The CDR3 is 11 residues long. The CDR3 nucleotides read TGCGCCAGCGGGCATCCCGACACGCAGTATTTT. Its translation: CASGHPDTQYF.

This clonotype was found a few times. This chain connects TRBV4-2 to TRBJ2-4; 10 nucleotides align to TRBD2. The J call may be mistaken, given a closer DNA end match to TRBJ2-7. The CDR3 has 15 residues. Looked up from germline, CDR1 is LGHNA and CDR2 is YNFKEQ. The CDR3 region is CASSQASGGPNEQYF. The CDR3 region has the DNA TGTGCCAGCAGCCAAGCTAGCGGGGGTCCCAACGAGCAGTACTTC.

This clonotype was seen more than once but under ten times. The chain recombines TRBV28 with TRBJ2-1; 14 bases are a match to TRBD2. J gave up 1 base and V 6 bases, and 11 bases lay outside the gene matches. The CDR3 consists of 19 residues. Germline V gene sequence: CDR1 MDHEN, CDR2 SYDVKM. In nucleotides, the CDR3 is TGTGCCAGCAGCTGGACTAGCGGGAGGCATCTAGTATCCTACAATGAGCAGTTCTTC. This gives the protein CASSWTSGRHLVSYNEQFF.

The rearrangement links TRBV29-1 to TRBJ2-1; D is perhaps TRBD2 (6 bases). V was cut by 3 bases and J by 7 bases, with 16 bases left in between. In germline, CDR1 is SQVTM, CDR2 ANQGSEA. CDR3 length: 14 residues. The CDR3: CSVDFSGLVNEQFF. The CDR3, as DNA: TGCAGCGTTGATTTCAGCGGGTTAGTGAATGAGCAGTTCTTC.

The chain's CDR3 is CASSPEMAPNNYGYTF. CDR3 bases: TGTGCCAGCAGCCCGGAGATGGCACCTAATAACTATGGCTACACCTTC. V and J are TRBV9 and TRBJ1-2; D not certain. The germline V gene has CDR1 SGDLS and CDR2 YYNGEE. This CDR3 is built from 16 residues. V lost 4 bases and J lost 1, with 17 bases in between.

The V call is TRBV2, the J call TRBJ1-2; the D gene is possibly TRBD1 (5 bases). Germline CDR1 SNHLY, CDR2 FYNNEI. V lost 7 bases, J lost 3 bases, and 12 bases lay in between. CDR3 size: 13 residues. The CDR3 DNA is TGTGCCAGCACCCATGCGGGGGACTATGGCTACACCTTC. It is translated as CASTHAGDYGYTF. The full variable domain, in which reference TRBV2 and TRBJ1-2 provide the parts outside the CDR3, is EPEVTQTPSHQVTQMGQEVILRCVPISNHLYFYWYRQILGQKVEFLVSFYNNEISEKSEIFDDQFSVERPDGSNFTLKIRSTKLEDSAMYFCASTHAGDYGYTFGSGTRLTVV.

This clonotype was found a few times. V gene TRBV18 combines with J gene TRBJ2-1; D call uncertain. V was clipped by 2 bases and J by 3 bases, with 5 bases between them. The CDR3 consists of 13 residues. Germline lookup yields CDR1 KGHSH and CDR2 LQKENI. The CDR3 sequence is CASSPAIYNEQFF. CDR3 coding DNA: TGTGCCAGCTCACCAGCCATCTACAATGAGCAGTTCTTC. The full variable domain, with the rest looked up from reference TRBV18 and TRBJ2-1, is NAGVMQNPRHLVRRRGQEARLRCSPMKGHSHVYWYRQLPEEGLKFMVYLQKENIIDESGMPKERFSAEFPKEGPSILRIQQVVRGDSAAYFCASSPAIYNEQFFGPGTRLTVL.

This clonotype was counted at least ten times. The chain is built from TRBV4-2 and TRBJ1-2; 8 bases line up with TRBD1. In germline, CDR1 is LGHNA, CDR2 YNFKEQ. There are 17 residues in the CDR3. J lost 3 bases, V lost 0 bases, and 9 bases had no gene match. CDR3 in amino acids: CASSQDSVDRVDYGYTF. CDR3 DNA: TGTGCCAGCAGCCAAGATTCCGTGGACAGGGTTGACTATGGCTACACCTTC.

This clonotype was seen more than once but under ten times. This rearrangement joins TRBV5-1 to TRBJ1-2; 9 bases agree with TRBD1. Trimming took 0 bases from V and 2 from J; bases not matched to a gene: 5. Germline V lookup: CDR1 SGHRS, CDR2 YFSETQ. The CDR3 has 16 residues. CDR3 sequence (DNA): TGCGCCAGCAGCTTGGAGGCCGGACAGGGGAACTATGGCTACACCTTC. This sequence encodes CASSLEAGQGNYGYTF.

The chain couples TRBV5-1 to TRBJ2-7; 8 positions match TRBD1. This CDR3 contains 14 residues. The trim removed 4 bases at V and 7 bases at J, leaving 10 bases unmatched. Looked up from germline, CDR1 is SGHRS and CDR2 is YFSETQ. In DNA form, the CDR3 reads TGCGCCAGCAGCCCTGGACAGGGTAGGAAAGAGCAGTACTTC. It codes for CASSPGQGRKEQYF. The whole variable domain, filled in from reference TRBV5-1 and TRBJ2-7, reads KAGVTQTPRYLIKTRGQQVTLSCSPISGHRSVSWYQQTPGQGLQFLFEYFSETQRNKGNFPGRFSGRQFSNSRSEMNVSTLELGDSALYLCASSPGQGRKEQYFGPGTRLTVT.

V is TRBV6-6 and J is TRBJ2-1; the match to TRBD1 covers 12 bases. The CDR3 runs 16 residues. The V segment lost 5 bases and the J segment 10 bases; nucleotides outside the gene matches: 12. Germline CDR1 reads MNHNY; CDR2 reads SVGAGI (reference sequence). For the CDR3, the DNA is TGTGCCAGCAGTCAAACGGGGGGGACAGGGGGCTACGAGCAGTTCTTC. Its translation is CASSQTGGTGGYEQFF.

The rearrangement links TRBV5-1 to TRBJ2-1; 13 positions match TRBD2. The CDR3 is made up of 15 amino acids. V shed 2 bases and J 9 bases; nucleotides not matched to a gene: 5. The V gene's germline CDR1 is SGHRS and CDR2 YFSETQ. CDR3 coding DNA: TGCGCCAGCAGCTTTACTAGCGGGGGGGTAGTTGAGCAGTTCTTC. Its translation is CASSFTSGGVVEQFF.

A few counts support this clonotype. The chain is built from TRBV20-1 and TRBJ2-7; 8 bases map to TRBD2. The CDR3 runs 14 residues. The V gene end was trimmed by 3 bases and the J gene end by 3 bases; junction bases not matched to a gene: 7. Germline-derived CDR1 and CDR2 are DFQATT and SNEGSKA (reference sequence). CDR3 sequence: CSASYRSGVYEQYF. The DNA for the CDR3 is TGCAGTGCTAGTTATCGTAGCGGGGTCTACGAGCAGTACTTC.

The chain recombines TRBV4-1 with TRBJ2-7; D is unclear. This CDR3 is 13 amino acids long. Germline V CDR1 and CDR2: MGHRA, YSYEKL. V was pared by 2 bases and J by 0 bases, with 5 bases between. The chain's CDR3 is CASSQRNSYEQYF. The DNA for the CDR3 is TGCGCCAGCAGCCAACGGAACTCCTACGAGCAGTACTTC.

This clonotype was seen more than once but under ten times. The chain recombines TRBV7-8 with TRBJ1-2; D perhaps matches TRBD1 (5 bases). V gave up 1 base and J gave up 4 bases, with 16 bases separating them. Germline assignment: CDR1 SGHVS and CDR2 FQNEAQ. The CDR3 covers 16 residues. This chain's CDR3 is CASSLEGTRGGYGYTF. As DNA, the CDR3 is TGTGCCAGCAGCTTAGAGGGTACGAGGGGTGGCTATGGCTACACCTTC.